This T cell receptor (beta chain) was retrieved from a study of blood T cell repertoires in COVID-19. The wider study: Sites in the United States, Italy and Spain provided acute and convalescent COVID-19 samples. PBMCs, B-cell-depleted T cells, or T cells provided the cDNA or gDNA that made up the material.

Original processing notes: Reference gene primer amplification in the assay estimated nucleated cell counts. Data came from immunoSEQ multiplex PCR; TCRdb stores just in-frame clones and leaves some out. Clonal size and the V and J genes are those of that table, whereas D and trimming came from the DNA. The data show tens of thousands of clones, about 70% seen once. The CDR3 covers 14 residues. Germline V gene lookup returns CDR1 SGHNT and CDR2 YYREEE (reference sequence). Germline trimming cut 2 bases from V and 2 bases from J; bases unmatched to any gene: 2. This clone came up a few times. The chain has TRBV5-4 and TRBJ1-1; 8 nucleotides align to TRBD1. The source is a human donor in a cohort sampled during active COVID-19. Sequences were obtained from peripheral blood. The CDR3 is CASSFQGANTEAFF. CDR3 nucleotide sequence: TGTGCCAGCAGCTTCCAGGGGGCCAACACTGAAGCTTTCTTT.